These T cell receptor beta chains were read from a single sample in a study of blood T cell repertoires in COVID-19. Clones were read by immunoSEQ multiplex PCR, and TCRdb kept only the in-frame ones, dropping some. In the table there are some 210,000 clones, approximately 86% of which are singletons. Material: PBMCs or T cells enriched from blood (not recorded which). Receptors originate from a man between 18 and 35 years old with acute COVID-19. The conserved cysteine and the conserved F or W are not part of the CDR3 here. Each record gives: clone size, J gene, V gene, CDR3 protein. Clone size is shown for a subset of rows, as once, few, many or a class of expanded clone.

abundance: once; j_gene: TRBJ2-1; v_gene: TRBV12-3/TRBV12-4; CDR3aa: ASSFSNEQF
abundance: NA; j_gene: TRBJ2-2; v_gene: TRBV5-1; CDR3aa: ASSLDDTNTGELF
abundance: few; j_gene: TRBJ1-2; v_gene: TRBV5-6; CDR3aa: ASSTSGSYGYT
abundance: many; j_gene: TRBJ1-1; v_gene: TRBV6-5; CDR3aa: ASRPGVESTEAF
abundance: NA; j_gene: TRBJ2-1; v_gene: TRBV18; CDR3aa: ASSANSGTFNEQF
abundance: NA; j_gene: TRBJ2-1; v_gene: TRBV15; CDR3aa: ATSRGLAGKYNEQF
abundance: few; j_gene: TRBJ2-1; v_gene: TRBV14; CDR3aa: ASSQPGQGVGNNEQF
abundance: NA; j_gene: TRBJ2-3; v_gene: TRBV2; CDR3aa: ATSRDRGPDTQY
abundance: NA; j_gene: TRBJ2-3; v_gene: TRBV19; CDR3aa: ASNAAGREVTDTQY
abundance: NA; j_gene: TRBJ1-1; v_gene: TRBV7-9; CDR3aa: ASSPGVTEAF
abundance: NA; j_gene: TRBJ2-7; v_gene: TRBV6-5; CDR3aa: ASTLIHPRYHEQY
abundance: NA; j_gene: TRBJ1-2; v_gene: TRBV19; CDR3aa: ASSIGDSDYGYT
abundance: few; j_gene: TRBJ2-2; v_gene: TRBV5-1; CDR3aa: ASSLIRGVGELF
abundance: once; j_gene: TRBJ1-3; v_gene: TRBV30; CDR3aa: AWARVSGNTIY
abundance: NA; j_gene: TRBJ2-1; v_gene: TRBV2; CDR3aa: ASKERSSYNEQF
abundance: NA; j_gene: TRBJ2-1; v_gene: TRBV24-1; CDR3aa: ATSDLGQDNEQF
abundance: NA; j_gene: TRBJ2-5; v_gene: TRBV4-1; CDR3aa: ASSQLAGGEETQY
abundance: once; j_gene: TRBJ1-2; v_gene: TRBV7-9; CDR3aa: ASSLTEYGYT
abundance: few; j_gene: TRBJ1-1; v_gene: TRBV29-1; CDR3aa: SVDSPENTEAF
abundance: NA; j_gene: TRBJ1-1; v_gene: TRBV24-1; CDR3aa: ATRDRAGHGGTEAF
abundance: NA; j_gene: TRBJ1-2; v_gene: TRBV4-1; CDR3aa: ASSQVGGPGYT
abundance: NA; j_gene: TRBJ2-7; v_gene: TRBV29-1; CDR3aa: SVAQPPGQGHEQY